The T cell receptor (beta chain) described here comes from a study of cytomegalovirus exposure and HLA in healthy donors. Profiling relied on immunoSEQ multiplex PCR, and the TCRdb table lists in-frame clones only, not all of them. The table has 150,000 to 200,000 clones, approximately 86% seen once. This CDR3 has 15 amino acids. V was shortened by 0 bases and J by 0 bases, with 9 bases between the two germline ends. Germline V gives CDR1 LNHDA, CDR2 SQIVND (reference sequence). This clonotype was sampled from a man between 18 and 29 years old in good health and CMV-seropositive. This chain uses TRBV19 with TRBJ2-7; D ambiguous. Sequenced sample: PBMCs. CDR3 in DNA: TGTGCCAGTAGTATAGAAGACTCGAGCTCCTACGAGCAGTACTTC. Its protein product is CASSIEDSSSYEQYF.